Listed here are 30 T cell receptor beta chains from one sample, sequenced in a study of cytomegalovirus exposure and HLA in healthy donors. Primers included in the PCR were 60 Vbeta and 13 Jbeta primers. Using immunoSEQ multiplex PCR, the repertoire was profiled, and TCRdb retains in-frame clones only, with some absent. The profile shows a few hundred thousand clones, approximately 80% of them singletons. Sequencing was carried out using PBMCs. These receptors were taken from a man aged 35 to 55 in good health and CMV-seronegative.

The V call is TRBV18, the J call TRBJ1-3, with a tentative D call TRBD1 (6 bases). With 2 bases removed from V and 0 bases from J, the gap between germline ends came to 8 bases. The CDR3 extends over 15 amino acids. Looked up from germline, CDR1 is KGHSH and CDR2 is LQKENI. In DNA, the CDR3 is TGTGCCAGCTCACCAGCCAGGGGCTCTGGAAACACCATATATTTT. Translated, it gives CASSPARGSGNTIYF.

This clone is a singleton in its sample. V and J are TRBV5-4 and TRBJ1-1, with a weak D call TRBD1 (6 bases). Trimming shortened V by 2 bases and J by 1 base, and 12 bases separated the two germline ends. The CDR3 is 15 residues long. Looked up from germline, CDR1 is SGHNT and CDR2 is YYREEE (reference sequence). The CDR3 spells CASSFVSGENTEAFF. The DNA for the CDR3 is TGTGCCAGCAGCTTTGTGTCAGGGGAGAACACTGAAGCTTTCTTT.

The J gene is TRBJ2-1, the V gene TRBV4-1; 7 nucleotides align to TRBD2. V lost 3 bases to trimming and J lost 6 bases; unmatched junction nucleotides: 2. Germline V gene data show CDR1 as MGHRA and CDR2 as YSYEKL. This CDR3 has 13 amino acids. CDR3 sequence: CASSQGLFNEQFF. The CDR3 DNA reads TGCGCCAGCAGCCAGGGACTATTCAATGAGCAGTTCTTC.

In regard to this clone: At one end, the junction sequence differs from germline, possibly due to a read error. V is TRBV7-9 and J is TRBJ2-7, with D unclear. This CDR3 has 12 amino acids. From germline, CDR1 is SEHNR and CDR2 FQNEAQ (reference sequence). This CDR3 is CSSSLVHYEQYF. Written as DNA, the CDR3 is TGTTCCAGCAGCTTAGTCCACTACGAGCAGTACTTC.

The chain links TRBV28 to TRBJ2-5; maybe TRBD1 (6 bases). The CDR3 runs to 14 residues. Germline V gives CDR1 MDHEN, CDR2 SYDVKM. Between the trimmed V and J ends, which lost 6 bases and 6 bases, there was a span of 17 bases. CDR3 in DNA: TGTGCCAGCAGCCCGACAGGCACCCTCAAGACCCAGTACTTC. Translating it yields CASSPTGTLKTQYF.

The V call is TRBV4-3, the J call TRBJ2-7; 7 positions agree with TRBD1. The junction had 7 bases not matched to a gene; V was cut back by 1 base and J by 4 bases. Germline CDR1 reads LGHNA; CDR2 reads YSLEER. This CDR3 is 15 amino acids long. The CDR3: CASSQGYRGAYEQYF. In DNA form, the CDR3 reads TGCGCCAGCAGCCAAGGGTACAGGGGTGCGTACGAGCAGTACTTC.

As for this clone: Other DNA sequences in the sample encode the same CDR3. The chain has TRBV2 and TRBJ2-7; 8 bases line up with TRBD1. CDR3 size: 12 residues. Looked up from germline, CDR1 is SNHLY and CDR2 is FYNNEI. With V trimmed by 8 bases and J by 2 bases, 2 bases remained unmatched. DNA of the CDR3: TGTGCCAGCGGACAGGGAACCTACGAGCAGTACTTC. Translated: CASGQGTYEQYF. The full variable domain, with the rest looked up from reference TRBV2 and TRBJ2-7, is EPEVTQTPSHQVTQMGQEVILRCVPISNHLYFYWYRQILGQKVEFLVSFYNNEISEKSEIFDDQFSVERPDGSNFTLKIRSTKLEDSAMYFCASGQGTYEQYFGPGTRLTVT.

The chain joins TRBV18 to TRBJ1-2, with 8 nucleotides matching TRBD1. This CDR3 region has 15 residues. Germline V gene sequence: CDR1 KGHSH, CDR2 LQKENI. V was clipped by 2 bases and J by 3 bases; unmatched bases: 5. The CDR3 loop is CASSPGPGGHYGYTF. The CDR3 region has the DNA TGTGCCAGCTCACCAGGTCCAGGGGGCCACTATGGCTACACCTTC.

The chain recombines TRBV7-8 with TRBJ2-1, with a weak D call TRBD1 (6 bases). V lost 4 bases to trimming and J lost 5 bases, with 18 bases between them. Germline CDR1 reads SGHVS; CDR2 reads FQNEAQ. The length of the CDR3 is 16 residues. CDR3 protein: CASSSRTDRRHNEQFF. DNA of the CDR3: TGTGCCAGCAGCTCCCGGACAGACCGGAGACACAATGAGCAGTTCTTC.

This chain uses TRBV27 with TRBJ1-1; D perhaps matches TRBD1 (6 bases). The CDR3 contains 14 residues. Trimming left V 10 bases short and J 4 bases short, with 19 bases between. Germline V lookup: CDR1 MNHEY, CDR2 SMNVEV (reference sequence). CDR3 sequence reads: CATLKGGPATEAFF. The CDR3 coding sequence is TGTGCCACCCTGAAGGGGGGGCCGGCCACTGAAGCTTTCTTT.

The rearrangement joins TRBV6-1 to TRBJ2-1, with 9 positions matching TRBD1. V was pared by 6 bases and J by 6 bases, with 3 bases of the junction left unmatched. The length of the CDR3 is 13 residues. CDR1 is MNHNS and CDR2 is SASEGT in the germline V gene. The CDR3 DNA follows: TGTGCCAGCAGACAGGGGGCGCGCAATGAGCAGTTCTTC. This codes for CASRQGARNEQFF.

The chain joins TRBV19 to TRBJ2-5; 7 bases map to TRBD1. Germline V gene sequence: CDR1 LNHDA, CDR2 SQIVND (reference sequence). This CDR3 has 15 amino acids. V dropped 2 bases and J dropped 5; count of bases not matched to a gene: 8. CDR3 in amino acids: CASSIRLTGVETQYF. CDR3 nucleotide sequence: TGTGCCAGTAGTATAAGACTTACAGGGGTGGAGACCCAGTACTTC. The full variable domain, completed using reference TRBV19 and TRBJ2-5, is DGGITQSPKYLFRKEGQNVTLSCEQNLNHDAMYWYRQDPGQGLRLIYYSQIVNDFQKGDIAEGYSVSREKKESFPLTVTSAQKNPTAFYLCASSIRLTGVETQYFGPGTRLLVL.

CDR3 region: CASSLGQKNTGELFF. CDR3 bases: TGTGCCAGCTCCCTTGGACAGAAAAACACCGGGGAGCTGTTTTTT. The chain links TRBV18 to TRBJ2-2, with a possible D match to TRBD1 (6 bases). Trimming cost V 6 bases and J 2 bases, with 13 bases left between them. Germline V CDR1 and CDR2: KGHSH, LQKENI. The CDR3 is 15 residues long.

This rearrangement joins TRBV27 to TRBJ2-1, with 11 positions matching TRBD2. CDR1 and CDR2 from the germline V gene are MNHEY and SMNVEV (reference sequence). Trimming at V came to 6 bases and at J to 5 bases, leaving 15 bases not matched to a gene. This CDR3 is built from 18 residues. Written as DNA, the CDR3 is TGTGCCAGCAGATCTATAATTTTTAATAGCGGGAGGGACAATGAGCAGTTCTTC. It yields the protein CASRSIIFNSGRDNEQFF.

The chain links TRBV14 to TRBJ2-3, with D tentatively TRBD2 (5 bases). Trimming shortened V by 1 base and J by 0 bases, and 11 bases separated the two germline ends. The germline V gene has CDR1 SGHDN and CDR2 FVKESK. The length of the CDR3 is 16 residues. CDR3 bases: TGTGCCAGCAGCCAAGCCTTCGGCGGGAGCACAGATACGCAGTATTTT. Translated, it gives CASSQAFGGSTDTQYF. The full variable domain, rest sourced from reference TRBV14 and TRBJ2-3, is EAGVTQFPSHSVIEKGQTVTLRCDPISGHDNLYWYRRVMGKEIKFLLHFVKESKQDESGMPNNRFLAERTGGTYSTLKVQPAELEDSGVYFCASSQAFGGSTDTQYFGPGTRLTVL.

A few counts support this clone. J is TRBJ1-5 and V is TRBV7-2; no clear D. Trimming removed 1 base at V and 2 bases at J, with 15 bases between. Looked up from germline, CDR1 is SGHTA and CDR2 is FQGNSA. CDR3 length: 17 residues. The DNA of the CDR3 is TGTGCCAGCAGCTTAGGGGTCGGGGATCTGGGCAATCAGCCCCAGCATTTT. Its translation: CASSLGVGDLGNQPQHF.

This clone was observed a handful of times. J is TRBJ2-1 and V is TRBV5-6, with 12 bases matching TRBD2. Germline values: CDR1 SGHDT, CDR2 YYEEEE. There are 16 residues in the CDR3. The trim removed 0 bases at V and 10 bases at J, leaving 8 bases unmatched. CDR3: CASSLDGLAGFGEQFF. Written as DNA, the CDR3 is TGTGCCAGCAGCTTGGACGGACTAGCGGGGTTCGGGGAGCAGTTCTTC.

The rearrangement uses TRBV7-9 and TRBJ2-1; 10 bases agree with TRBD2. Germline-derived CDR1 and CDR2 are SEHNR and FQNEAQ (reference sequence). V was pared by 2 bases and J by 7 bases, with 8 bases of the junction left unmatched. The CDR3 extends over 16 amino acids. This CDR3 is CASSLSSGRALNEQFF. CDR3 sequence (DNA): TGTGCCAGCAGCTTATCCAGCGGGAGGGCCTTGAATGAGCAGTTCTTC.

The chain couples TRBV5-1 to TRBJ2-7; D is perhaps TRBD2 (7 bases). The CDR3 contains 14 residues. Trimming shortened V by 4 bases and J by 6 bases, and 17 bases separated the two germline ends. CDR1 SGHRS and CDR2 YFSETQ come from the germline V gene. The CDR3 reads CASSPKGGQSEQYF. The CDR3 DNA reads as TGCGCCAGCAGCCCGAAGGGGGGGCAGAGCGAGCAGTACTTC.

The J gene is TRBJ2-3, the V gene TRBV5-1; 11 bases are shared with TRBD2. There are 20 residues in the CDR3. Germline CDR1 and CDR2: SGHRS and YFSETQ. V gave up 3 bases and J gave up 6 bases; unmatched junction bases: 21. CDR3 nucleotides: TGCGCCAGCAGCTCTTTAGGACTAGCGGGCGGTCCGAATTTCGTGGATACGCAGTATTTT. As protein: CASSSLGLAGGPNFVDTQYF.

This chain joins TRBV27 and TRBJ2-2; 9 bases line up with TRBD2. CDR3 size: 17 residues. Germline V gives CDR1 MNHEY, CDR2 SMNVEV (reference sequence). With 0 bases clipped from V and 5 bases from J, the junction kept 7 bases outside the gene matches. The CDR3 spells CASSLSRRAGGTGELFF. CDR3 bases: TGTGCCAGCAGTTTATCCCGCCGAGCGGGAGGAACCGGGGAGCTGTTTTTT.

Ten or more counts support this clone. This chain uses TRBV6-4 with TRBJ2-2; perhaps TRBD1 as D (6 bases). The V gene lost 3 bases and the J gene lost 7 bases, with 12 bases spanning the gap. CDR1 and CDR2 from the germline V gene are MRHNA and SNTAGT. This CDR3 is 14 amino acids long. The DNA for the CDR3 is TGTGCCAGCAGTGAGGGGGCCGGATTCGGGGAGCTGTTTTTT. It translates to CASSEGAGFGELFF.

DNA of the CDR3: TGTGCCAGCAGTTGGAGCCGGAACACTGAAGCTTTCTTT. Protein: CASSWSRNTEAFF. V gene TRBV6-5 combines with J gene TRBJ1-1; D is undetermined. CDR1 and CDR2 from the germline V gene are MNHEY and SVGAGI. With 4 bases removed from V and 1 base from J, the gap between germline ends came to 7 bases. The CDR3 has 13 residues.

In nucleotides, the CDR3 is TGTGCCAGCAGCTTACAGGCAGATTGGATATATTTT. It translates to CASSLQADWIYF. This chain uses TRBV11-2 with TRBJ1-3; D uncertain. The CDR3 extends over 12 amino acids. Germline V gene lookup returns CDR1 SGHAT and CDR2 FQNNGV. The germline V and J ends were trimmed by 2 bases and 13 bases, with 12 bases remaining between them.

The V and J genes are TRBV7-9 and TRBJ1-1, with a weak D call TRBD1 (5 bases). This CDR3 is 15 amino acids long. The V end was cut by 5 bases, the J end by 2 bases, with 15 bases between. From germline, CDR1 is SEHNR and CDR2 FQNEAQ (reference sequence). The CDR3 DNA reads TGTGCCAGCAGCCCTGGTGTGACAGTAAACACTGAAGCTTTCTTT. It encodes CASSPGVTVNTEAFF.

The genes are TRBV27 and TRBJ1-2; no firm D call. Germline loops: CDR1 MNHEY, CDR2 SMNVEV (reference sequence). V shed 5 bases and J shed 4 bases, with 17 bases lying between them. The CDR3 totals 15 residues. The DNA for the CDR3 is TGTGCCAGCAGTCCGCGGTCTGGGTCTTCCTATGGCTACACCTTC. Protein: CASSPRSGSSYGYTF.

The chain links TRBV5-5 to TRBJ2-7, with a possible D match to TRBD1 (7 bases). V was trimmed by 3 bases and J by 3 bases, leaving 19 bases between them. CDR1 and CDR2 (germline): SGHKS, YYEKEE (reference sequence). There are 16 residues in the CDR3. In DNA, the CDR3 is TGTGCCAGCAGCTGGGATGGAGGGGGCTCCCTCTACGAGCAGTACTTC. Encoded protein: CASSWDGGGSLYEQYF.

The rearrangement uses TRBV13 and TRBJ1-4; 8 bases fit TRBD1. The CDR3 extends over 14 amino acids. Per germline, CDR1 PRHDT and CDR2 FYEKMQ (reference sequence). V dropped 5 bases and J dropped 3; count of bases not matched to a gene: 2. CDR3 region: CASSLQGANEKLFF. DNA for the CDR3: TGTGCCAGCAGCCTACAGGGGGCTAATGAAAAACTGTTTTTT.

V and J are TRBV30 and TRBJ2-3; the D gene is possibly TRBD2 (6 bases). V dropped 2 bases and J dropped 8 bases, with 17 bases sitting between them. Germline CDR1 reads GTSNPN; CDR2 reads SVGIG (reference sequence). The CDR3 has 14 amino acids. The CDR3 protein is CAWSSRLVFGTQYF. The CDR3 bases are TGTGCCTGGAGTTCCAGACTAGTATTTGGTACGCAGTATTTT.

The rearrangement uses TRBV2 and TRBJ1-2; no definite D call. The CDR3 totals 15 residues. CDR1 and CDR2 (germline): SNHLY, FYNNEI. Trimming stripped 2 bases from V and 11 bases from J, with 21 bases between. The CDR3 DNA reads TGTGCCAGCAGTGAATGGTGGAGGGCGGACTACGGGTACACCTTC. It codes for CASSEWWRADYGYTF.